The 11 T cell receptor beta chains in this list originate from one sample, sequenced in a study of resident and recirculating memory T cells in vitiligo. Measured with immunoSEQ multiplex PCR; TCRdb has only the in-frame clones, and not every one. The sample consists of around 40,000 clones, about 93% of them appearing once. The specimen was blood. The source is a male donor with vitiligo.

V usage is TRBV5-1 and J usage is TRBJ2-5, with 12 bases identical to TRBD2. CDR1 is SGHRS and CDR2 is YFSETQ in the germline V gene. This CDR3 spans 16 amino acids. V lost 0 bases and J lost 2; bases outside the gene matches: 2. The CDR3 DNA reads TGCGCCAGCAGCTTGGTCGGGACTAGCGGGCAAGAGACCCAGTACTTC. Translation: CASSLVGTSGQETQYF.

In nucleotides, the CDR3 is TGTGCCAGCAGCGTAGAGGGGGGGACAGGCGGATGGCGAGGGAACACTGAAGCTTTCTTT. This translates into CASSVEGGTGGWRGNTEAFF. The rearrangement uses TRBV9 and TRBJ1-1; 8 nucleotides agree with TRBD1. J lost 1 base, V lost 0 bases, and 17 bases had no gene match. The CDR3 spans 20 residues. CDR1 is SGDLS and CDR2 is YYNGEE in the germline V gene.

The V call is TRBV29-1, the J call TRBJ1-4, with unresolved D. The CDR3 length is 14 residues. The V and J ends lost 0 bases and 4 bases respectively, with 9 bases between them. Per germline, CDR1 SQVTM and CDR2 ANQGSEA. This CDR3 is CSVEDTGSNEKLFF. The DNA of the CDR3 is TGCAGCGTTGAAGATACCGGGAGTAATGAAAAACTGTTTTTT.

V usage is TRBV19 and J usage is TRBJ1-2, with 8 bases lining up with TRBD1. This CDR3 region has 11 residues. The junction had 2 bases not matched to a gene; V was cut back by 6 bases and J by 8 bases. From germline, CDR1 is LNHDA and CDR2 SQIVND (reference sequence). The CDR3 nucleotides read TGTGCCAGTAGCAGGGGGCGCGGCTACACCTTC. Translating it yields CASSRGRGYTF.

V and J are TRBV6-5 and TRBJ1-1; D not certain. V was shortened by 6 bases and J by 2 bases, with 4 bases between the two germline ends. Germline V gives CDR1 MNHEY, CDR2 SVGAGI. The CDR3 loop spans 11 amino acids. For the CDR3, the DNA is TGTGCCAGCAGCCCTAACACTGAAGCTTTCTTT. Amino acids: CASSPNTEAFF.

The V gene is TRBV2, the J gene TRBJ2-6; 7 bases align to TRBD2. The trim removed 11 bases at V and 4 bases at J, leaving 8 bases unmatched. CDR3 length: 14 amino acids. The V gene's germline CDR1 is SNHLY and CDR2 FYNNEI. The CDR3 DNA reads TGTGCCTCAAAGAGCGGGGCCGGGGCCAACGTCCTGACTTTC. Amino acids: CASKSGAGANVLTF.

The CDR3 sequence: CASSDQGRGSPLHF. The CDR3 coding sequence is TGTGCCAGCAGTGACCAGGGGCGCGGATCACCCCTCCACTTT. The V call is TRBV2, the J call TRBJ1-6; D is perhaps TRBD1 (6 bases). This CDR3 contains 14 residues. V lost 3 bases, J lost 10 bases, and 13 bases lay in between. Germline assignment: CDR1 SNHLY and CDR2 FYNNEI.

The gene calls are TRBV2 and TRBJ1-3, with a possible D match to TRBD1 (5 bases). Germline V gives CDR1 SNHLY, CDR2 FYNNEI. V was clipped by 8 bases and J by 3 bases, with 17 bases between them. The CDR3 totals 15 residues. The CDR3 DNA follows: TGTGCCAGCCGTTGGGGGGGTCCGAATGGAAACACCATATATTTT. This codes for CASRWGGPNGNTIYF. Full variable domain (remainder filled in from reference TRBV2 and TRBJ1-3): EPEVTQTPSHQVTQMGQEVILRCVPISNHLYFYWYRQILGQKVEFLVSFYNNEISEKSEIFDDQFSVERPDGSNFTLKIRSTKLEDSAMYFCASRWGGPNGNTIYFGEGSWLTVV.

This sequence joins TRBV7-2 and TRBJ2-3; a weak D match, TRBD2 (6 bases). This CDR3 has 15 residues. Germline CDR1 reads SGHTA; CDR2 reads FQGNSA. The V gene lost 3 bases and the J gene lost 6 bases, with 16 bases spanning the gap. The CDR3 nucleotides are TGTGCCAGCAGCTTTATCCCGCGGGGTAGCGATACGCAGTATTTT. Its translation: CASSFIPRGSDTQYF. Looking up the rest from reference TRBV7-2 and TRBJ2-3 gives the full variable domain: GAGVSQSPSNKVTEKGKDVELRCDPISGHTALYWYRQSLGQGLEFLIYFQGNSAPDKSGLPSDRFSAERTGGSVSTLTIQRTQQEDSAVYLCASSFIPRGSDTQYFGPGTRLTVL.

The genes are TRBV7-2 and TRBJ2-3, with 9 bases that match TRBD2. The CDR3 is 16 residues long. The germline V gene encodes CDR1 SGHTA and CDR2 FQGNSA. The ends lost 3 bases at V and 4 bases at J; junction bases unmatched: 8. The CDR3 loop is CASSFRAGGVADTQYF. DNA of the CDR3: TGTGCCAGCAGCTTCCGAGCGGGGGGTGTGGCAGATACGCAGTATTTT.

The chain is built from TRBV5-5 and TRBJ2-2; D gene ambiguous. The CDR3 is 15 amino acids. Trimming left V 0 bases short and J 2 bases short, with 8 bases between. Germline CDR1 and CDR2: SGHKS and YYEKEE (reference sequence). In DNA, the CDR3 is TGTGCCAGCAGCTTGGTGGCACAAAACACCGGGGAGCTGTTTTTT. Translation gives CASSLVAQNTGELFF.